A single sample is the source of the 17 T cell receptor beta chains below, sequenced in a study of T cells in Graves' hyperthyroidism and ophthalmopathy. Amplified TCR beta CDR3 regions derived from RNA transcripts. Primed by the HTBI set, a first-round RT-PCR was run on the TCR CDR3. In TCRdb, the multiplex PCR reads were re-called with MiXCR into one record per CDR3 protein. The sample has 500,000 to 600,000 distinct CDR3 sequences, roughly a sixth seen once. Sequenced sample: blood. The receptors were sampled from a woman younger than 30 with Graves' hyperthyroidism.

This chain joins TRBV7-2 and TRBJ1-2; unclear D gene. The CDR3 spans 13 residues. CDR1 and CDR2 from the germline V gene are SGHTA and FQGNSA. The germline V and J ends were trimmed by 5 bases and 4 bases, with 11 bases remaining between them. DNA for the CDR3: TGTGCCAGCAGCCTTCTGTTGGGCTATGGCTACACCTTC. Its protein is CASSLLLGYGYTF.

This clonotype was detected only a few times. The rearrangement joins TRBV6-1 to TRBJ2-5; D is perhaps TRBD2 (5 bases). The CDR3 totals 12 residues. From germline, CDR1 is MNHNS and CDR2 SASEGT. The V gene lost 8 bases and the J gene lost 3 bases, with 10 bases spanning the gap. CDR3 protein: CASGSVEETQYF. The DNA for the CDR3 is TGTGCCAGCGGTAGCGTTGAAGAGACCCAGTACTTC.

This clonotype turned up a few times. At one end, the junction sequence differs from germline, possibly due to a read error. This chain connects TRBV19 to TRBJ2-1, with TRBD2 identical over 8 bases. Looked up from germline, CDR1 is LNHDA and CDR2 is SQIVND (reference sequence). The CDR3 consists of 17 residues. The CDR3 loop reads CTSSLTILAELYNEQFF. Here the CDR3 DNA reads TGTACCAGTAGTCTCACTATACTAGCGGAGTTGTACAATGAGCAGTTCTTC. Variable domain in full (rest from reference TRBV19 and TRBJ2-1): DGGITQSPKYLFRKEGQNVTLSCEQNLNHDAMYWYRQDPGQGLRLIYYSQIVNDFQKGDIAEGYSVSREKKESFPLTVTSAQKNPTAFYLCTSSLTILAELYNEQFFGPGTRLTVL.

This clonotype was counted at least ten times. V is TRBV28 and J is TRBJ2-3; D is possibly TRBD1 (5 bases). Trimming pared 4 bases from V and 7 bases from J, leaving 12 bases between. The CDR3 has 13 amino acids. CDR1 and CDR2 (germline): MDHEN, SYDVKM. CDR3 bases: TGTGCCAGCAGTTCCTCAGGGTGGAATACGCAGTATTTT. Translated: CASSSSGWNTQYF.

In this sample, this clonotype turned up a few times. The chain uses TRBV30 and TRBJ1-6; D might be TRBD1 (5 bases). Trimming stripped 1 base from V and 7 bases from J, with 20 bases between. The CDR3 is 17 amino acids. Germline V gene data show CDR1 as GTSNPN and CDR2 as SVGIG (reference sequence). The CDR3 DNA reads as TGTGCCTGGAGTGGGACTACAATCATCTGGGGGAATTCACCCCTCCACTTT. It specifies CAWSGTTIIWGNSPLHF.

The CDR3 sequence: CASSQEGQGQYF. Written as DNA, the CDR3 is TGTGCCAGCAGCCAAGAAGGGCAGGGGCAGTACTTC. The rearrangement links TRBV7-2 to TRBJ2-7, with a weak D call TRBD1 (5 bases). Trimming took 5 bases from V and 9 from J, leaving 14 bases between them. The CDR3 runs to 12 residues. The germline V gene has CDR1 SGHTA and CDR2 FQGNSA. Full variable domain (rest looked up from reference TRBV7-2 and TRBJ2-7): GAGVSQSPSNKVTEKGKDVELRCDPISGHTALYWYRQSLGQGLEFLIYFQGNSAPDKSGLPSDRFSAERTGGSVSTLTIQRTQQEDSAVYLCASSQEGQGQYFGPGTRLTVT.

Concerning this clonotype: It may be a read error: a sequence one base away is much more abundant. V and J are TRBV6-2 or TRBV6-3 and TRBJ2-5, with 7 bases identical to TRBD1. The J call may be faulty, since TRBJ2-1 better matches the DNA end. This CDR3 region has 15 residues. The V gene's germline CDR1 is MNHEY and CDR2 SVGEGT. This CDR3 is CASSYAHTGAETQFF. The CDR3 coding sequence is TGTGCCAGCAGTTACGCCCATACAGGGGCCGAGACCCAGTTCTTC.

V usage is TRBV10-3 and J usage is TRBJ1-1; no firm D call. The CDR3 sequence is 12 residues long. The V end lost 11 bases, the J end lost 1 base, and 11 bases lay between the germline ends. In germline, CDR1 is ENHRY, CDR2 SYGVKD. The CDR3 sequence is CAARYGNTEAFF. In DNA form, the CDR3 reads TGTGCCGCCCGGTACGGGAACACTGAAGCTTTCTTT.

A word on this clonotype: A much larger clone differs from this one at a single base, so this may be a read error. The chain employs TRBV15 and TRBJ2-5; D possibly uses TRBD1 or TRBD2 (5 bases each). The CDR3 spans 18 residues. The germline gives CDR1 LNHNV, CDR2 YYDKDF (reference sequence). The CDR3 reads CDTSRDFFSTGTEETQYF. Here the CDR3 DNA reads TGTGACACCAGCAGAGATTTTTTCTCCACCGGGACGGAAGAGACCCAGTACTTC.

This chain connects TRBV11-3 to TRBJ2-7; 8 bases line up with TRBD1. Germline trimming cut 8 bases from V and 4 bases from J; bases unmatched to any gene: 4. The germline gives CDR1 SGHNT, CDR2 YENEEA. The CDR3 runs to 12 residues. The CDR3 region has the DNA TGTGCCAGCCAGGACAGGGAGTACGAGCAGTACTTC. Its protein product is CASQDREYEQYF.

This chain joins TRBV7-9 and TRBJ2-6; D perhaps matches TRBD2 (6 bases). Germline V gene data show CDR1 as SEHNR and CDR2 as FQNEAQ (reference sequence). The CDR3 contains 17 residues. Trimming left V 0 bases short and J 2 bases short, with 11 bases between. CDR3 region: CASSLAVGGAGANVLTF. The DNA for the CDR3 is TGTGCCAGCAGCTTAGCGGTCGGGGGTGCTGGGGCCAACGTCCTGACTTTC.

The V gene is TRBV15, the J gene TRBJ2-7, with 7 bases aligning to TRBD1. CDR3 length equals 12 residues. Per the germline V gene, CDR1 is LNHNV and CDR2 is YYDKDF (reference sequence). Unmatched junction bases numbered 3, after V lost 8 bases and J lost 2 bases. DNA of the CDR3: TGTGCCACCCGCCAGGGGGCCTACGAGCAGTACTTC. The encoded protein is CATRQGAYEQYF.

This clonotype was seen repeatedly, ten times or more. CDR3 residues: CASSFQIGGSEAFF. Here the CDR3 DNA reads TGTGCCAGCAGCTTCCAGATCGGTGGGTCTGAAGCTTTCTTT. This chain joins TRBV11-2 and TRBJ1-1; D is uncertain. Trimming pared 3 bases from V and 6 bases from J, leaving 14 bases between. CDR1 is SGHAT and CDR2 is FQNNGV in the germline V gene. This CDR3 has 14 residues.

This sequence joins TRBV4-3 and TRBJ2-1, with TRBD2 matching over 9 bases. The CDR3 totals 16 residues. V was pared by 1 base and J by 4 bases, with 5 bases of the junction left unmatched. Germline V gene data show CDR1 as LGHNA and CDR2 as YSLEER. CDR3 residues: CASSQAGLAVYNEQFF. The CDR3, as DNA: TGCGCCAGCAGCCAAGCGGGACTAGCCGTTTACAATGAGCAGTTCTTC.

This clonotype was recorded at least ten times. This chain connects TRBV28 to TRBJ2-7; 7 nucleotides align to TRBD2. The germline V gene encodes CDR1 MDHEN and CDR2 SYDVKM. The CDR3 covers 14 residues. The V gene end was trimmed by 5 bases and the J gene end by 7 bases; junction bases not matched to a gene: 11. The CDR3 DNA is TGTGCCAGCAGTCCTCGTAGCGGGTTCTGGGAGCAGTACTTC. It codes for CASSPRSGFWEQYF.

This clonotype has a count of ten or more. The chain has TRBV12-3 or TRBV12-4 and TRBJ1-1; no reliable D call. Trimming took off 7 bases at V and 1 base at J, with 13 bases between the two ends. The CDR3 consists of 14 residues. The CDR3 here is CASTPSHTNTEAFF. The CDR3 region has the DNA TGTGCCAGCACCCCTTCACACACGAACACTGAAGCTTTCTTT.

This sequence joins TRBV15 and TRBJ1-1; D is undetermined. The length of the CDR3 is 14 residues. Trimming stripped 0 bases from V and 4 bases from J, with 9 bases between. The V gene's germline CDR1 is LNHNV and CDR2 YYDKDF (reference sequence). The CDR3 DNA is TGTGCCACCAGCAGAGATCGTATTGTCACTGAAGCTTTCTTT. Protein: CATSRDRIVTEAFF.